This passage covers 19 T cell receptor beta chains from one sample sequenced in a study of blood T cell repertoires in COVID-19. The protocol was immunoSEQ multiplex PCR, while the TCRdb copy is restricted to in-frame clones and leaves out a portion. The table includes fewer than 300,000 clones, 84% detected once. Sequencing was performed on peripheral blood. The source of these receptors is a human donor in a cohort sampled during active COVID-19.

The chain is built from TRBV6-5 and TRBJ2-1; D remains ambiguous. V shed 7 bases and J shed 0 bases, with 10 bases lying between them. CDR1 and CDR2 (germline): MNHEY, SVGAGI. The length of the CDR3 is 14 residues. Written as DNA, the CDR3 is TGTGCCAGCACCCGAGGCAGCTCCTACAATGAGCAGTTCTTC. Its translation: CASTRGSSYNEQFF.

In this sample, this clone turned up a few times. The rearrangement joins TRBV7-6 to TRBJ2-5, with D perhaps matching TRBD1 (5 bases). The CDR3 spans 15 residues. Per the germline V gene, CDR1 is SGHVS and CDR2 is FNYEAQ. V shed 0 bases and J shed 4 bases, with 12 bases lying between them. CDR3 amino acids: CASSLAKGRGETQYF. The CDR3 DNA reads TGTGCCAGCAGCTTAGCTAAGGGGCGCGGAGAGACCCAGTACTTC.

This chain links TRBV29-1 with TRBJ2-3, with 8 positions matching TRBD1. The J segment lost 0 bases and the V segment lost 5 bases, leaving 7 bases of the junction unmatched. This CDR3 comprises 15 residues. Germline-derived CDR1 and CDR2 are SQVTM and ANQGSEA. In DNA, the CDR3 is TGCAGCGTTCTCCAAACAGGGGGTAGCACAGATACGCAGTATTTT. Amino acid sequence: CSVLQTGGSTDTQYF.

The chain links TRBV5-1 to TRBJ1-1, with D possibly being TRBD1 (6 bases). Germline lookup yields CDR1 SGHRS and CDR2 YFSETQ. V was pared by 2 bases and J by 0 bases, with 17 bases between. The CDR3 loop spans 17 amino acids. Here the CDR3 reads CASSFDPGALLNTEAFF. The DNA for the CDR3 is TGCGCCAGCAGCTTTGACCCAGGGGCACTCTTGAACACTGAAGCTTTCTTT.

CDR3 residues: CASSQVPQINEKLFF. For the CDR3, the DNA is TGTGCCAGCAGCCAAGTTCCACAGATTAATGAAAAACTGTTTTTT. The chain joins TRBV3-1 (or the pseudogene TRBV3-2) to TRBJ1-4; D not resolved. The CDR3 length is 15 residues. Trimming pared 1 base from V and 4 bases from J, leaving 10 bases between. CDR1 LGHDT and CDR2 YNNKEL come from the germline V gene (reference sequence).

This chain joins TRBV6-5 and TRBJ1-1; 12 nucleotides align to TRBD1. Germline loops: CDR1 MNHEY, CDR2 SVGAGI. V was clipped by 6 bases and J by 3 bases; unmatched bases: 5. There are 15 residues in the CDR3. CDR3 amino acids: CASRGQGAGDTEAFF. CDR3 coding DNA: TGTGCCAGCAGGGGACAGGGGGCAGGAGACACTGAAGCTTTCTTT.

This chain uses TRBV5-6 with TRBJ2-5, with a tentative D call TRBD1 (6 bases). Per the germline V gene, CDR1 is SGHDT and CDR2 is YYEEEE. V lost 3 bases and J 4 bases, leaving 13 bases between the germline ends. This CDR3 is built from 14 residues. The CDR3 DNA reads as TGTGCCAGCAGCTCATGGGGGCAGGGAGAGACCCAGTACTTC. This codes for CASSSWGQGETQYF.

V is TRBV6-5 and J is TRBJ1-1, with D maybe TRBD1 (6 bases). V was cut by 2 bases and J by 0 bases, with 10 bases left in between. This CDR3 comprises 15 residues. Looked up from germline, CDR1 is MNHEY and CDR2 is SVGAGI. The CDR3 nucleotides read TGTGCCAGCAGTTACCGACAGGTAGTGAACACTGAAGCTTTCTTT. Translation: CASSYRQVVNTEAFF.

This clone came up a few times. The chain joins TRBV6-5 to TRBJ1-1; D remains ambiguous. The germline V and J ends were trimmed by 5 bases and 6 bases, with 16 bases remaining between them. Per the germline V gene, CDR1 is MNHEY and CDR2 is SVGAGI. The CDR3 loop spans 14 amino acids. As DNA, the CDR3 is TGTGCCAGCAGTAGTCCGGGATCTAGAGCTGAAGCTTTCTTT. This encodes CASSSPGSRAEAFF.

CDR3 nucleotide sequence: TGTGCCATCAGTGAGTCGGCTAGCGGGTACTACGAGCAGTACTTC. Translating it yields CAISESASGYYEQYF. The V and J genes are TRBV10-3 and TRBJ2-7; 8 bases line up with TRBD2. Germline V gene lookup returns CDR1 ENHRY and CDR2 SYGVKD. Trimming removed 0 bases from V and 3 bases from J; junction bases left unmatched: 4. The CDR3 sequence is 15 residues long.

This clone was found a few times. Written as DNA, the CDR3 is TGTGCCAGCAGCTCGGTTCGACTCCATGAAAAACTGTTTTTT. Translating gives CASSSVRLHEKLFF. The chain carries TRBV11-2 and TRBJ1-4; D remains unclear. Germline V gene lookup returns CDR1 SGHAT and CDR2 FQNNGV. This CDR3 has 14 amino acids. V was cut by 4 bases and J by 6 bases, with 12 bases left in between.

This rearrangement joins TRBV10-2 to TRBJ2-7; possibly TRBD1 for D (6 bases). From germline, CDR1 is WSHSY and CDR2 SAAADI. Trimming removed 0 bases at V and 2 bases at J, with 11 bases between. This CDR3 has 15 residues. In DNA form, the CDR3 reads TGCGCCAGCAGTGAGTCGATTGGGACAACCTACGAGCAGTACTTC. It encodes CASSESIGTTYEQYF.

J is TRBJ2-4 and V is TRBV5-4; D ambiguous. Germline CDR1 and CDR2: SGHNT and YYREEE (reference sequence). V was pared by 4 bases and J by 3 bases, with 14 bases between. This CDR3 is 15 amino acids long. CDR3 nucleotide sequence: TGTGCCAGCAGCAGTATAGCAGTTGACAAAAACATTCAGTACTTC. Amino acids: CASSSIAVDKNIQYF.

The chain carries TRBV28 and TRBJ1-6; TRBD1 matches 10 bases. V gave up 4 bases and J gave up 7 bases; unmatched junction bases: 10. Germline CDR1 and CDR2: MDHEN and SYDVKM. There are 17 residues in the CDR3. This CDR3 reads CASSSWAGTGDNSPLHF. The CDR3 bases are TGTGCCAGCAGTTCCTGGGCGGGGACAGGGGACAATTCACCCCTCCACTTT.

This CDR3 reads CASSLTLGNEQFF. As DNA, the CDR3 is TGTGCCAGCAGCTTAACCCTAGGCAATGAGCAGTTCTTC. J is TRBJ2-1 and V is TRBV7-3; no definite D call. Trimming took off 0 bases at V and 6 bases at J, with 6 bases between the two ends. This CDR3 region has 13 residues. The germline CDR1 and CDR2 sequences are SGHTA and FQGTGA.

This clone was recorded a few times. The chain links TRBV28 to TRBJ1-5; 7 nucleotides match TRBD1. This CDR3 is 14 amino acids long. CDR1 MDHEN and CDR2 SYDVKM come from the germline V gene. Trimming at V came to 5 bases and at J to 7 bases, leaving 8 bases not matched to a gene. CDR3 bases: TGTGCCAGCAGTCCTCCAGACAGGGCCCAGCCCCAGCATTTT. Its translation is CASSPPDRAQPQHF.

CDR3 nucleotide sequence: TGCGCCAGCAGCTTGAGCGGGTCCGAGACCCAGTACTTC. It encodes CASSLSGSETQYF. V gene TRBV5-1 combines with J gene TRBJ2-5; weak D call: TRBD2 (6 bases). This CDR3 is 13 amino acids long. Germline CDR1 reads SGHRS; CDR2 reads YFSETQ. V was clipped by 1 base and J by 5 bases, with 9 bases between them.

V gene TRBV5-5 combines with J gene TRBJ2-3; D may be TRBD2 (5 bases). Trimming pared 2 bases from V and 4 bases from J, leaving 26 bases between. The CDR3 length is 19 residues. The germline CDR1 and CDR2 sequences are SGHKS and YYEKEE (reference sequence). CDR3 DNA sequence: TGTGCCAGCAGCTTATCCCCTTCCGGGGTACAAGAAGGTGCAGATACGCAGTATTTT. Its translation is CASSLSPSGVQEGADTQYF. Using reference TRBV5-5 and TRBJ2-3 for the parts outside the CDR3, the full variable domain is DAGVTQSPTHLIKTRGQQVTLRCSPISGHKSVSWYQQVLGQGPQFIFQYYEKEERGRGNFPDRFSARQFPNYSSELNVNALLLGDSALYLCASSLSPSGVQEGADTQYFGPGTRLTVL.

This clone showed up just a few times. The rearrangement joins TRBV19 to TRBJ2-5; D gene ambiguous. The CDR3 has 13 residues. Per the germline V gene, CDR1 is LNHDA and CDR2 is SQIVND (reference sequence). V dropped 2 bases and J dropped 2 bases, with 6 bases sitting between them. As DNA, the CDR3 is TGTGCCAGTAGTATATCCCTACAAGAGACCCAGTACTTC. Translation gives CASSISLQETQYF.